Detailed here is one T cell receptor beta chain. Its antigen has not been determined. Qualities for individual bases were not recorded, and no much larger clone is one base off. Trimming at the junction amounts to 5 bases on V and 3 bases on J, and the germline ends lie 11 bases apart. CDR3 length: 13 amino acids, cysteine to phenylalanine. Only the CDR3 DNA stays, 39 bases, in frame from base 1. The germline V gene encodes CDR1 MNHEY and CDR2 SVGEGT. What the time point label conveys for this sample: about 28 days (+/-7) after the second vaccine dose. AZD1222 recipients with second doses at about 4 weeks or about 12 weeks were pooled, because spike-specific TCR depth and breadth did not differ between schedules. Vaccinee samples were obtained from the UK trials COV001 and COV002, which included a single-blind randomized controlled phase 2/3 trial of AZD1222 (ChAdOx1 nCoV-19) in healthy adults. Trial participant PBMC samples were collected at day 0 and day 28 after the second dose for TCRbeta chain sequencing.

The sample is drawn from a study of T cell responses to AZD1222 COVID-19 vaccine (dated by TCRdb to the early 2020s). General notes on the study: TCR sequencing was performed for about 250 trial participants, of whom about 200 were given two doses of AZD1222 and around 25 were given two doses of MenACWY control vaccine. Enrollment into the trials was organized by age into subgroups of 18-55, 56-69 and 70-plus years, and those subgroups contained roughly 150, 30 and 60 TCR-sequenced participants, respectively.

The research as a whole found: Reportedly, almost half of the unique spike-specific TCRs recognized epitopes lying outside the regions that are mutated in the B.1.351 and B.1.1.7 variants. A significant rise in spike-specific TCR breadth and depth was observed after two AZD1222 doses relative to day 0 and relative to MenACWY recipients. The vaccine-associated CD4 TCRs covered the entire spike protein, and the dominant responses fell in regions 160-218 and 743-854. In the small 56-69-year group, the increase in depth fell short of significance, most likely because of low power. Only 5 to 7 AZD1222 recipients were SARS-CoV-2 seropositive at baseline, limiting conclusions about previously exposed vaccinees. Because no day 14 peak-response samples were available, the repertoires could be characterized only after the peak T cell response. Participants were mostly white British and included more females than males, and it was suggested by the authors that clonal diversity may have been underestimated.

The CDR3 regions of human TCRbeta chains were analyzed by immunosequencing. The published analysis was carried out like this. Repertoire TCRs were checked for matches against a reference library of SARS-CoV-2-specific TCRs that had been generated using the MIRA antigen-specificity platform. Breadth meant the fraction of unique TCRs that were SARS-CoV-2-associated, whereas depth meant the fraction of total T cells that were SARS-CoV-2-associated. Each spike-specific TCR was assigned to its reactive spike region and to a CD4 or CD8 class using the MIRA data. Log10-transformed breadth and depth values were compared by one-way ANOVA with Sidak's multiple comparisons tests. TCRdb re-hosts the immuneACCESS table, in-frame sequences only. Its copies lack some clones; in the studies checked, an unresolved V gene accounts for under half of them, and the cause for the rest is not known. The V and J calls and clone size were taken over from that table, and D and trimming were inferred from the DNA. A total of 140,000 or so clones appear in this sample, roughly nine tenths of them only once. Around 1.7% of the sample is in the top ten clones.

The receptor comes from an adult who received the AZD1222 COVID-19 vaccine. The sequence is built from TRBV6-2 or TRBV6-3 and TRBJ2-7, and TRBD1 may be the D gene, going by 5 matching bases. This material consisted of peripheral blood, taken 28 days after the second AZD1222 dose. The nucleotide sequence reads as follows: TGTGCCAGCAGTCCCGACAGCATCTACGAGCAGTACTTC. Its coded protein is CASSPDSIYEQYF.